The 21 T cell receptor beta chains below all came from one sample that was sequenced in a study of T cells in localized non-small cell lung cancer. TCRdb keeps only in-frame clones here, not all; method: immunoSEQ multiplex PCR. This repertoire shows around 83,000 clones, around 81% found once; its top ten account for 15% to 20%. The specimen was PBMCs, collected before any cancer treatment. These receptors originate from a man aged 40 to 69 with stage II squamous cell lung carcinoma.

The CDR3 sequence: CATKSMGGYTF. The CDR3 DNA is TGTGCCACCAAATCGATGGGCGGCTACACCTTC. The V call is TRBV28, the J call TRBJ1-2, with unresolved D. V was shortened by 10 bases and J by 8 bases, with 14 bases between the two germline ends. Germline loops: CDR1 MDHEN, CDR2 SYDVKM. The CDR3 extends over 11 amino acids.

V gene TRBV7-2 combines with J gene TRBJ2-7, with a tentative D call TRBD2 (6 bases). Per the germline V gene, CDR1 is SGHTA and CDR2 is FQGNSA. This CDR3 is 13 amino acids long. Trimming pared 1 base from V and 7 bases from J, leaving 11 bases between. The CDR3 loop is CASSLGGVREQYF. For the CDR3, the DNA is TGTGCCAGCAGCTTAGGGGGGGTGAGGGAGCAGTACTTC.

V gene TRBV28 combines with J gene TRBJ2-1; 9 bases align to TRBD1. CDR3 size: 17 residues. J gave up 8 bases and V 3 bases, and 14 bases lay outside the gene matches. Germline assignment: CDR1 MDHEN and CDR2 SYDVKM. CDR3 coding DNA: TGTGCCAGCAGTTTCCCCCTAGTTGGACAGGGGAATGATGAGCAGTTCTTC. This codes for CASSFPLVGQGNDEQFF.

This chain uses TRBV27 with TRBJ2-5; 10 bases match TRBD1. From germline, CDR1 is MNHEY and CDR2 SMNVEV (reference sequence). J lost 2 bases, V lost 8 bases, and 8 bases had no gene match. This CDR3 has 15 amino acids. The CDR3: CASSGGTGVQETQYF. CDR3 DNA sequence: TGTGCCAGCTCTGGAGGGACAGGGGTTCAAGAGACCCAGTACTTC.

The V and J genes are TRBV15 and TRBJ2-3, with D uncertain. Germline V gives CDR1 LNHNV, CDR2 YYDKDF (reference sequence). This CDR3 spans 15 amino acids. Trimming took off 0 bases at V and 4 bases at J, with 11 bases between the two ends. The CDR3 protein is CATSREILASDTQYF. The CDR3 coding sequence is TGTGCCACCAGCAGAGAGATTTTGGCGTCAGATACGCAGTATTTT.

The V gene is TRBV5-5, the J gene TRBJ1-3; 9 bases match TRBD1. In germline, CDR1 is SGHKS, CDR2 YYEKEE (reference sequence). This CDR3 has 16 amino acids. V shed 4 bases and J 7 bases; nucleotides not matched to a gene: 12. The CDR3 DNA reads TGTGCCAGCAGCCACTCACAGGGGGCTTACCAGAACACCATATATTTT. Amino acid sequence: CASSHSQGAYQNTIYF.

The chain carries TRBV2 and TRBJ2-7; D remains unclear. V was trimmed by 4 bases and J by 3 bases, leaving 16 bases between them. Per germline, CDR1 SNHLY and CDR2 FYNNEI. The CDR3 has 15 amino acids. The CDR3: CASSGVDEVDYEQYF. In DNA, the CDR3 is TGTGCCAGCAGTGGGGTGGATGAGGTGGACTACGAGCAGTACTTC.

This chain's CDR3 is CASRGTAGTDTQYF. In DNA form, the CDR3 reads TGTGCCAGCAGGGGGACAGCTGGCACAGATACGCAGTATTTT. The chain recombines TRBV2 with TRBJ2-3; 7 bases align to TRBD1. The CDR3 covers 14 residues. Germline loops: CDR1 SNHLY, CDR2 FYNNEI. J lost 1 base, V lost 6 bases, and 4 bases had no gene match.

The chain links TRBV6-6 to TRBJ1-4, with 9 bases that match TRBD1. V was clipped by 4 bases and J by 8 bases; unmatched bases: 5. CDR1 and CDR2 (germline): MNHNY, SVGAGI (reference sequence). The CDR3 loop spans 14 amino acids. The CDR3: CASSSQGAREKLFF. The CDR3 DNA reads TGTGCCAGCAGTTCACAGGGGGCGAGGGAAAAACTGTTTTTT.

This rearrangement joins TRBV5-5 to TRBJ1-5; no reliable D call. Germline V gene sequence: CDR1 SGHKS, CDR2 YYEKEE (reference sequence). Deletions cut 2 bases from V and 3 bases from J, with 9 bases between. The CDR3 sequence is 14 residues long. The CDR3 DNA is TGTGCCAGCAGCTTCGCGGGCCTCAATCAGCCCCAGCATTTT. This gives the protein CASSFAGLNQPQHF.

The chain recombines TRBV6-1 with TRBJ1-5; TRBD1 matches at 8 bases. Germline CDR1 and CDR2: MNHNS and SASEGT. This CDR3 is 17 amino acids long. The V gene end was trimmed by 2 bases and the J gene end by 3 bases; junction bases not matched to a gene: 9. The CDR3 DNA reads TGTGCCAGCAGTGAATTGAACAGGGGGGCCTCCAATCAGCCCCAGCATTTT. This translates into CASSELNRGASNQPQHF.

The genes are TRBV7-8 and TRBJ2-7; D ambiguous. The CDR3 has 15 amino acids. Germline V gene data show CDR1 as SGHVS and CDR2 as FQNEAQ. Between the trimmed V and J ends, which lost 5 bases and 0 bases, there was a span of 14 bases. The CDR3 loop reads CASSPRGAHSYEQYF. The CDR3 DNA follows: TGTGCCAGCAGCCCGCGCGGAGCCCACTCCTACGAGCAGTACTTC.

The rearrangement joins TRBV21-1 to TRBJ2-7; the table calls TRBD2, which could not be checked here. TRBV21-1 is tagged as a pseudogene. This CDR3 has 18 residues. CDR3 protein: CASSNETSGSEWVYEQYF. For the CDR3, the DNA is TGTGCCAGCAGCAATGAAACTAGCGGGAGTGAGTGGGTCTACGAGCAGTACTTC.

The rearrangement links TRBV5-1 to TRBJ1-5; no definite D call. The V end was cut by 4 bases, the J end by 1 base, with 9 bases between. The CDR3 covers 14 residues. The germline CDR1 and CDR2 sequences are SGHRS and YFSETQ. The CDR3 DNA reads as TGCGCCAGCAGCCCCGGACCCAGCAATCAGCCCCAGCATTTT. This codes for CASSPGPSNQPQHF.

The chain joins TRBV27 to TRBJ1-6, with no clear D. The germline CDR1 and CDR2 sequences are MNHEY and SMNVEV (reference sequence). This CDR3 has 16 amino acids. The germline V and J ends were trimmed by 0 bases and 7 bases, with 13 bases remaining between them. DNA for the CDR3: TGTGCCAGCAGTTTATCGGCGGAGGGTCGGAATTCACCCCTCCACTTT. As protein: CASSLSAEGRNSPLHF.

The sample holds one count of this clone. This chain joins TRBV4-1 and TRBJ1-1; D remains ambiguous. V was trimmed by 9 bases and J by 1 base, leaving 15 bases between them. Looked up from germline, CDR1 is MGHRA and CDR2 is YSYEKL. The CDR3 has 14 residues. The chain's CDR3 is CASTHADENTEAFF. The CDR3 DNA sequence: TGCGCCAGTACCCACGCAGACGAGAACACTGAAGCTTTCTTT.

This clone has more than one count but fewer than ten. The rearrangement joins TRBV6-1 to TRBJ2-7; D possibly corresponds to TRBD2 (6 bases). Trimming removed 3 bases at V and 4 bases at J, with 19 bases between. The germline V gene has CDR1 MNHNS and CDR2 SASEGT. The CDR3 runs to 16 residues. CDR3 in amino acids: CASSDPGSTSRYEQYF. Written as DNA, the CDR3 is TGTGCCAGCAGTGATCCCGGGAGCACTAGCAGATACGAGCAGTACTTC.

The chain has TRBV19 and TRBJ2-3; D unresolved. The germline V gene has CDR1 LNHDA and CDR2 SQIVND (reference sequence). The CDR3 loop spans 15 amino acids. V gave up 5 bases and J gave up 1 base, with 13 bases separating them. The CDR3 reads CASSGQSGRTDTQYF. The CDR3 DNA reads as TGTGCCAGTAGTGGCCAGTCCGGACGCACAGATACGCAGTATTTT.

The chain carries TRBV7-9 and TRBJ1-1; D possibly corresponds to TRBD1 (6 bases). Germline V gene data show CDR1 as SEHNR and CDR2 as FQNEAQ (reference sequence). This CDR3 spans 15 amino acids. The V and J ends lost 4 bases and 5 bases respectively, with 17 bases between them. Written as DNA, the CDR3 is TGTGCCAGCAGCTGGGGAACAGGGAGTGGTACTGAAGCTTTCTTT. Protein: CASSWGTGSGTEAFF.

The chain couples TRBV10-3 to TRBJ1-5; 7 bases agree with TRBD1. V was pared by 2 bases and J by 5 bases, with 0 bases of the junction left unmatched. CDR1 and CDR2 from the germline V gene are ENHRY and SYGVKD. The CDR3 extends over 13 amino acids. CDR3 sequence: CAISETGDQPQHF. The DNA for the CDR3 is TGTGCCATCAGTGAGACAGGGGATCAGCCCCAGCATTTT.

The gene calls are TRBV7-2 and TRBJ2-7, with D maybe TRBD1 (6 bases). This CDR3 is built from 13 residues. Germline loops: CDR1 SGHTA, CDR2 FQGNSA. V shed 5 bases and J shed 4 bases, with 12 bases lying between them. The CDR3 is CASSRDNQYEQYF. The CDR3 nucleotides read TGTGCCAGCAGCCGGGACAACCAGTACGAGCAGTACTTC.